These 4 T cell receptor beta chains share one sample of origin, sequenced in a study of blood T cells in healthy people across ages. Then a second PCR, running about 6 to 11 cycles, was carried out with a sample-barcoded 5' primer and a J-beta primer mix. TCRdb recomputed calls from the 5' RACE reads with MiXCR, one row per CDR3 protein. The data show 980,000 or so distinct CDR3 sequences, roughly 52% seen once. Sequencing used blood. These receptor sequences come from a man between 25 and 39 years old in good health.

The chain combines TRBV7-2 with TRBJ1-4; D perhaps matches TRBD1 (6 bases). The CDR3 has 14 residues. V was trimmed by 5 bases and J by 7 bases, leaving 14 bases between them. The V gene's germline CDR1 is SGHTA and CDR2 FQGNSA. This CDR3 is CASSRLGGREKLFF. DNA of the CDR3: TGTGCCAGCAGCCGTCTAGGGGGGCGTGAAAAACTGTTTTTT.

The CDR3 DNA reads TGTGCCAGCAGCTTAGTCACAGGGGATGAGCAGTTCTTC. Protein sequence: CASSLVTGDEQFF. The chain combines TRBV7-9 with TRBJ2-1; 7 nucleotides align to TRBD1. This CDR3 is built from 13 residues. Germline V lookup: CDR1 SEHNR, CDR2 FQNEAQ (reference sequence). The ends lost 1 base at V and 8 bases at J; junction bases unmatched: 2.

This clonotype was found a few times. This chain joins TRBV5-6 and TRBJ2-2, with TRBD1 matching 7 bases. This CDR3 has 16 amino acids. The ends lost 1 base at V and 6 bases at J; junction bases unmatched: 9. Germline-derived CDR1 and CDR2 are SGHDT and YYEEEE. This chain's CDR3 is CASSLRGGSGAGELFF. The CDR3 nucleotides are TGTGCCAGCAGCTTGCGAGGGGGCTCAGGCGCCGGGGAGCTGTTTTTT.

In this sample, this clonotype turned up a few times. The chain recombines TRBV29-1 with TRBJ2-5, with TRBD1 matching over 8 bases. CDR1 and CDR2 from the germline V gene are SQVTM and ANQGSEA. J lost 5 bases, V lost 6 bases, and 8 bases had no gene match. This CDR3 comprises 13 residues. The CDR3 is CSVEQGAGETQYF. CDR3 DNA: TGCAGCGTCGAGCAGGGGGCTGGGGAGACCCAGTACTTC.